This section outlines one TCR beta chain sequence together with its context. The antigen remains undetermined. One end of the junction is discordant with germline, which a read error may explain. This record comes from a study of beta chain features in type 1 diabetes. Study observations and caveats: A closer apparent resemblance between naive, central memory and Treg TCRB repertoires was seen in patients than in healthy donors. With patients and controls alike, PCR might favor shorter templates to an equal degree.

A heparinised blood draw that averaged about 100 mL was obtained once from each donor. Purity exceeded 95% in all sorted populations. The germline V gene has CDR1 SEHNR and CDR2 FQNEAQ (reference sequence). CDR3 length equals 15 residues. Isolated RNA was reverse transcribed in full, so expressed TCRB transcripts were sequenced. Generated by immunoSEQ multiplex PCR, the TCRdb table keeps only in-frame clones and is missing some. The sample has 10,000 to 15,000 clones, 45% to 50% seen once. The gene calls are TRBV7-9 and TRBJ2-1, with TRBD2 matching over 11 bases. This TCR was recovered from a man younger than 35 in good health. The sample was stem cell memory CD4+ T cells from blood. The CDR3 here is CASSDSGGAYNEQFF. As DNA, the CDR3 is TGTGCCAGCAGCGATAGCGGGGGGGCCTATAATGAGCAGTTCTTC.